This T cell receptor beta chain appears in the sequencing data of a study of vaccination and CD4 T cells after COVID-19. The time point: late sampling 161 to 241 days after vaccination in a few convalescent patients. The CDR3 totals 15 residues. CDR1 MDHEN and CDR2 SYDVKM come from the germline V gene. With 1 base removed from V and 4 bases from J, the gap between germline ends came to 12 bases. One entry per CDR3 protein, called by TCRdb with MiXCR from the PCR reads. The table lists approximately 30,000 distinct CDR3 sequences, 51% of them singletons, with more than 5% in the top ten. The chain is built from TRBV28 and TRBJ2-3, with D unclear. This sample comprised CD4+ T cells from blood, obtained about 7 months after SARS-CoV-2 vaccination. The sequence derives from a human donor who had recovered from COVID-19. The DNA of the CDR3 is TGTGCCAGCAGTTTATTAGCCAGGCGAGCAGATACGCAGTATTTT. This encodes CASSLLARRADTQYF.